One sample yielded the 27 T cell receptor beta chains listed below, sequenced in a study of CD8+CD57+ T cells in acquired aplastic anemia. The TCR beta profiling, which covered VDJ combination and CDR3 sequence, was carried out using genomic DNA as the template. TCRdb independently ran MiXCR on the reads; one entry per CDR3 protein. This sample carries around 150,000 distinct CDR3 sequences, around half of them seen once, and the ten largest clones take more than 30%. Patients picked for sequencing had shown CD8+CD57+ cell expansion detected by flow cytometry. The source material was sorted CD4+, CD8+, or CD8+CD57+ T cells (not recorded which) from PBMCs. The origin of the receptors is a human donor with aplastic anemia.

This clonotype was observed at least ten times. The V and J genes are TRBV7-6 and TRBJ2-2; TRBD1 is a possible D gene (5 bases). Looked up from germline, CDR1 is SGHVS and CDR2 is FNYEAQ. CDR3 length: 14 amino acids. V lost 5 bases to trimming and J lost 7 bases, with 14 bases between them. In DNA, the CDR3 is TGTGCCAGCAGCCAAATTCAGGGAATCGGGGAGCTGTTTTTT. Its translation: CASSQIQGIGELFF.

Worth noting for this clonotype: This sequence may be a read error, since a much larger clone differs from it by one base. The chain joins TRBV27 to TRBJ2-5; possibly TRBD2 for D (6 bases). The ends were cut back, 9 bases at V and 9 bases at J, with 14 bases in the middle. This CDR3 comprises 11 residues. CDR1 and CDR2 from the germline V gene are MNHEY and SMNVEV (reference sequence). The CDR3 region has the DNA TGTGCCAGTGGGAGGCATGGGGCCCAGTACTTC. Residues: CASGRHGAQYF.

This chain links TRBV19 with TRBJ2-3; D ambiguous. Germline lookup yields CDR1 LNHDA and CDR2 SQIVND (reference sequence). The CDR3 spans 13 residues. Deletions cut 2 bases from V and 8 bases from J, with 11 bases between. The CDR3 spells CASSIWPRPTQYF. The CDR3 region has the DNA TGTGCCAGTAGTATATGGCCCCGTCCTACGCAGTATTTT. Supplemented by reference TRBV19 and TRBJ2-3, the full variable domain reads DGGITQSPKYLFRKEGQNVTLSCEQNLNHDAMYWYRQDPGQGLRLIYYSQIVNDFQKGDIAEGYSVSREKKESFPLTVTSAQKNPTAFYLCASSIWPRPTQYFGPGTRLTVL.

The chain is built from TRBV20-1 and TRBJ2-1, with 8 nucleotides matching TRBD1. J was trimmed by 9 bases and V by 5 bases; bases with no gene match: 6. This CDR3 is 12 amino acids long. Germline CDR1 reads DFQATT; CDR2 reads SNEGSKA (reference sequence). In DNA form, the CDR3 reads TGCAGTGCTGGACAGGGAGGCGGTGAGCAGTTCTTC. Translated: CSAGQGGGEQFF.

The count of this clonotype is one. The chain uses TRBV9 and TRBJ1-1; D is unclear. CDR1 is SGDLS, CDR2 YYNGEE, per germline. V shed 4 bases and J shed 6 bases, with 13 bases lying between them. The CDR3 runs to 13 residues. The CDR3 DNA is TGTGCCAGCAGCTCCGTTTCTGTAGCTGAAGCTTTCTTT. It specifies CASSSVSVAEAFF. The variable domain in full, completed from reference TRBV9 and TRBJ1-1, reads DSGVTQTPKHLITATGQRVTLRCSPRSGDLSVYWYQQSLDQGLQFLIQYYNGEERAKGNILERFSAQQFPDLHSELNLSSLELGDSALYFCASSSVSVAEAFFGQGTRLTVV.

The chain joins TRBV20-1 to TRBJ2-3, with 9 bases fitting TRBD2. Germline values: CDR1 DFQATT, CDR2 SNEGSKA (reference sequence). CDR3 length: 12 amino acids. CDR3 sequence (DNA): TGCTCCCTCAGCGGGGGGACAGATACGCAGTATTTT. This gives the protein CSLSGGTDTQYF.

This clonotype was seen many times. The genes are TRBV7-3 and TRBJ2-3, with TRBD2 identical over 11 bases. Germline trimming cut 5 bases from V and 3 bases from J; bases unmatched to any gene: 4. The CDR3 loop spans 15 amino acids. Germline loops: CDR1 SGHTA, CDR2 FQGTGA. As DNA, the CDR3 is TGTGCCAGCAGCAGAACTAGCGGGAGTACAGATACGCAGTATTTT. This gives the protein CASSRTSGSTDTQYF. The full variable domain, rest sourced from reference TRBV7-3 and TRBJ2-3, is GAGVSQTPSNKVTEKGKYVELRCDPISGHTALYWYRQSLGQGPEFLIYFQGTGAADDSGLPNDRFFAVRPEGSVSTLKIQRTERGDSAVYLCASSRTSGSTDTQYFGPGTRLTVL.

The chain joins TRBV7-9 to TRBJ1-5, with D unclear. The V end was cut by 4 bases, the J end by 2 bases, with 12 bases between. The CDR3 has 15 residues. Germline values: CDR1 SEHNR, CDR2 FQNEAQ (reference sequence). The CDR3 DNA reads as TGTGCCAGCAGCTCACGAGATGGAGGCAATCAGCCCCAGCATTTT. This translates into CASSSRDGGNQPQHF.

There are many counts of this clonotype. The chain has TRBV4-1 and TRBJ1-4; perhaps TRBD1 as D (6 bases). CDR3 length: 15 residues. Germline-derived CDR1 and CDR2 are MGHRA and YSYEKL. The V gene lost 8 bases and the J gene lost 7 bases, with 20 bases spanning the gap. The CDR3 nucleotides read TGCGCCAGCGCCCTTTCACAGGGAAGATCTGAAAAACTGTTTTTT. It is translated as CASALSQGRSEKLFF.

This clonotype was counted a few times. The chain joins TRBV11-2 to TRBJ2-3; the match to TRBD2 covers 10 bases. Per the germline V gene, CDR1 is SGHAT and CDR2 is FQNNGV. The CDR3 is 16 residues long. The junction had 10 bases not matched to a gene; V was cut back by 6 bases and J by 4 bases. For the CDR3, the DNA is TGTGCCAGCAGGGGTTGGAGCGGGAGGGCGTCAGATACGCAGTATTTT. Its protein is CASRGWSGRASDTQYF.

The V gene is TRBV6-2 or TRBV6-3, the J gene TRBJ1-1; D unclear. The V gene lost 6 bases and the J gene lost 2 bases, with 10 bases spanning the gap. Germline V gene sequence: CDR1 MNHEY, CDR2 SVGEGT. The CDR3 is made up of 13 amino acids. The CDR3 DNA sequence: TGTGCCAGCAGAAGTGGGGTTAACACTGAAGCTTTCTTT. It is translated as CASRSGVNTEAFF.

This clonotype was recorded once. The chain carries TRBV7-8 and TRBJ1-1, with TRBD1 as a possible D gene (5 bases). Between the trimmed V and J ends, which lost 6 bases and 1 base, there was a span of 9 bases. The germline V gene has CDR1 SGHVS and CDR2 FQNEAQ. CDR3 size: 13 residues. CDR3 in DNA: TGTGCCAGCAGAAGAGACAGGAACACTGAAGCTTTCTTT. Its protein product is CASRRDRNTEAFF. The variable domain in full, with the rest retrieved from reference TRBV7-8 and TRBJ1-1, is GAGVSQSPRYKVAKRGQDVALRCDPISGHVSLFWYQQALGQGPEFLTYFQNEAQLDKSGLPSDRFFAERPEGSVSTLKIQRTQQEDSAVYLCASRRDRNTEAFFGQGTRLTVV.

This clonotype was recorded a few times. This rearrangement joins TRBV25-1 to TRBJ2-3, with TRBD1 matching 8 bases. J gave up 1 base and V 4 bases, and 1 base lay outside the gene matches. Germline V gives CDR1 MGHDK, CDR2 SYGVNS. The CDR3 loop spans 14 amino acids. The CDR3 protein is CASSAGGGTDTQYF. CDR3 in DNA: TGTGCCAGCAGTGCAGGGGGCGGCACAGATACGCAGTATTTT.

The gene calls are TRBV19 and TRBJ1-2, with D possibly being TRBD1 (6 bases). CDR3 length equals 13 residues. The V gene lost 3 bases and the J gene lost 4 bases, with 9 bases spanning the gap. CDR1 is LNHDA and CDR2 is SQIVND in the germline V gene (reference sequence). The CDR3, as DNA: TGTGCCAGTAGTATCCAGGGGACCTATGGCTACACCTTC. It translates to CASSIQGTYGYTF. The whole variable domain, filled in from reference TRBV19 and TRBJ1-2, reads DGGITQSPKYLFRKEGQNVTLSCEQNLNHDAMYWYRQDPGQGLRLIYYSQIVNDFQKGDIAEGYSVSREKKESFPLTVTSAQKNPTAFYLCASSIQGTYGYTFGSGTRLTVV.

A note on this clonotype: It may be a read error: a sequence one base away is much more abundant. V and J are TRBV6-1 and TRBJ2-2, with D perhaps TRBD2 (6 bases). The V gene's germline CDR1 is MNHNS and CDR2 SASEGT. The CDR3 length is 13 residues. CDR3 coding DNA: TGTGCCAGCGGGGACGCGGCACCGGGGGAGCTGCTTTTT. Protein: CASGDAAPGELLF.

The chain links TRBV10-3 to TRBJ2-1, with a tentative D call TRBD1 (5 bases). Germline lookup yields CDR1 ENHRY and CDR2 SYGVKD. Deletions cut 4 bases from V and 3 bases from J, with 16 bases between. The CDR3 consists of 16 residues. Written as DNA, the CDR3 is TGTGCCATCAGTGTAAGTGTCGTAGGGGACTACAATGAGCAGTTCTTC. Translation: CAISVSVVGDYNEQFF.

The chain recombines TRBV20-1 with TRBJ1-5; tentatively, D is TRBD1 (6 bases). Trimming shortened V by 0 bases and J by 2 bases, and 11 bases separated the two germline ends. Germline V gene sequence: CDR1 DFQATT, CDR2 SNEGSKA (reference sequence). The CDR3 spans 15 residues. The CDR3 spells CSAREPRTGNQPQHF. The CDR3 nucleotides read TGCAGTGCTAGAGAACCCCGGACAGGCAATCAGCCCCAGCATTTT.

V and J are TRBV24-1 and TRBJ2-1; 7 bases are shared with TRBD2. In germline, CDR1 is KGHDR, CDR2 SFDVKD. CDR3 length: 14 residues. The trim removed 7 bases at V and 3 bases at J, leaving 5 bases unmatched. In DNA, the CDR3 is TGTGCCACCAGCGCGGGACTACTCTACAATGAGCAGTTCTTC. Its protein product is CATSAGLLYNEQFF.

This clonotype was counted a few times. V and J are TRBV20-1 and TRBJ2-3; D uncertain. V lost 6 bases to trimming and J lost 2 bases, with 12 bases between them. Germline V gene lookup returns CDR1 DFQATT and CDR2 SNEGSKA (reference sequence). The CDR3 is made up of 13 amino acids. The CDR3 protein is CSAPIGVTDTQYF. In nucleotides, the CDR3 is TGCAGTGCCCCGATAGGCGTCACAGATACGCAGTATTTT.

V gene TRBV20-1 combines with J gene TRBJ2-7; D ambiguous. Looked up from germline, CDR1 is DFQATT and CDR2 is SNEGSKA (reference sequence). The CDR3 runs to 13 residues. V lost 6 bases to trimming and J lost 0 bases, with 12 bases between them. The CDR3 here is CSARQLSSYEQYF. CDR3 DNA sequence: TGCAGTGCGAGACAACTAAGCTCCTACGAGCAGTACTTC.

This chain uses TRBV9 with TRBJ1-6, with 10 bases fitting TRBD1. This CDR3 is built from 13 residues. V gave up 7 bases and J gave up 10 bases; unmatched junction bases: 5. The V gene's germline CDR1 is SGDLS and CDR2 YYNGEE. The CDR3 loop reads CASGTGERSPLHF. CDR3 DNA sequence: TGTGCCAGCGGGACAGGGGAACGGTCACCCCTCCACTTT. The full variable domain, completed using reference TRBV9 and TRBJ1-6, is DSGVTQTPKHLITATGQRVTLRCSPRSGDLSVYWYQQSLDQGLQFLIQYYNGEERAKGNILERFSAQQFPDLHSELNLSSLELGDSALYFCASGTGERSPLHFGNGTRLTVT.

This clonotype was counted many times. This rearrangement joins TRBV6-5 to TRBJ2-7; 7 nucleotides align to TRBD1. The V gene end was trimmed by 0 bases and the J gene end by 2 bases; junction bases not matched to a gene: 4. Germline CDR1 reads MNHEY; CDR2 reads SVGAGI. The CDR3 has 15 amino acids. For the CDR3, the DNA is TGTGCCAGCAGTTACTCTGGGACAGAAACCTACGAGCAGTACTTC. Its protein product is CASSYSGTETYEQYF.

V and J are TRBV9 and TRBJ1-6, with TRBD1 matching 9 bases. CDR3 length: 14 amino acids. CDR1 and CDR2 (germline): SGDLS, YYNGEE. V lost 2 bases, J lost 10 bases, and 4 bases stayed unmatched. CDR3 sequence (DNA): TGTGCCAGCAGCGTGGGACAGGGTGTCTCACCCCTCCACTTT. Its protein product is CASSVGQGVSPLHF.

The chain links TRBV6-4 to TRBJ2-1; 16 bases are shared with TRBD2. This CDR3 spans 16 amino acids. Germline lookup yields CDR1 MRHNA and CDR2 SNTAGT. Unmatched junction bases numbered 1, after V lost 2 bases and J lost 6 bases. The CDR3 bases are TGTGCCAGCAGTGACGGGACTAGCGGGGGGGCCAATGAGCAGTTCTTC. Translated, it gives CASSDGTSGGANEQFF.

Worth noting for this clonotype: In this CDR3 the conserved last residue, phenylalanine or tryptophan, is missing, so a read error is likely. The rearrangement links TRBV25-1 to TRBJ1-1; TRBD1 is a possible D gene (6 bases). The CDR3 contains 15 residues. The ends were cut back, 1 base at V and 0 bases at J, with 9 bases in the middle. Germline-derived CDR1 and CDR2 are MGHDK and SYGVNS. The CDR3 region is CASSEWGAMNTEAFS. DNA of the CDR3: TGTGCCAGCAGTGAATGGGGGGCAATGAACACTGAAGCTTTCTCT.

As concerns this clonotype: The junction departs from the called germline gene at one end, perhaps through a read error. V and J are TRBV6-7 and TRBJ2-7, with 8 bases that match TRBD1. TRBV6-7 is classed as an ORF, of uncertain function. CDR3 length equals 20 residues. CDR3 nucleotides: TGTGCCAGCAGTTACTCGAAGGTGGATCAGGGGGCAGGGAGCTCCCACGAGCAGTACTTC. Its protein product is CASSYSKVDQGAGSSHEQYF.

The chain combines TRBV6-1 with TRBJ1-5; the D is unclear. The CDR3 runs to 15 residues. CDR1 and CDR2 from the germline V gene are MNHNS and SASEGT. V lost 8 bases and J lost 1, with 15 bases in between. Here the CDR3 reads CASSRGVRSNQPQHF. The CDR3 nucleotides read TGTGCCAGCTCCCGCGGGGTCCGGAGCAATCAGCCCCAGCATTTT.